The 27 T cell receptor beta chains given below trace back to one sample, sequenced in a study of cytomegalovirus exposure and HLA in healthy donors. This table comes from immunoSEQ multiplex PCR, and its TCRdb copy is limited to in-frame clones, with some not included. The table lists about 200,000 clones, 70% to 90% of them singletons. Specimen: PBMCs. The receptors here all came from a woman aged 18-35 years in good health and CMV-seronegative.

The V call is TRBV11-2, the J call TRBJ2-1, with a weak D call TRBD2 (6 bases). Germline V gives CDR1 SGHAT, CDR2 FQNNGV. This CDR3 has 14 residues. The ends were cut back, 4 bases at V and 7 bases at J, with 14 bases in the middle. The CDR3 protein is CASSSPGTSNEQFF. CDR3 coding DNA: TGTGCCAGCAGCTCCCCCGGGACTTCTAATGAGCAGTTCTTC.

This chain connects TRBV9 to TRBJ2-7; TRBD2 is a possible D gene (6 bases). Germline loops: CDR1 SGDLS, CDR2 YYNGEE. The length of the CDR3 is 14 residues. The germline V and J ends were trimmed by 8 bases and 2 bases, with 17 bases remaining between them. The CDR3 spells CASQEGPGPYEQYF. The CDR3 DNA is TGTGCCAGTCAGGAGGGCCCGGGGCCCTACGAGCAGTACTTC. The variable domain in full, with the rest retrieved from reference TRBV9 and TRBJ2-7, is DSGVTQTPKHLITATGQRVTLRCSPRSGDLSVYWYQQSLDQGLQFLIQYYNGEERAKGNILERFSAQQFPDLHSELNLSSLELGDSALYFCASQEGPGPYEQYFGPGTRLTVT.

The V gene is TRBV29-1, the J gene TRBJ1-4; 9 nucleotides agree with TRBD1. After removal of 0 bases from V and 8 bases from J, the junction contained 7 bases not matched to a gene. Per germline, CDR1 SQVTM and CDR2 ANQGSEA. This CDR3 is 15 amino acids long. The DNA of the CDR3 is TGCAGCGTTGAAGACGGGACAGGGCCTATAGAAAAACTGTTTTTT. It yields the protein CSVEDGTGPIEKLFF. The full variable domain, completed using reference TRBV29-1 and TRBJ1-4, is SAVISQKPSRDICQRGTSLTIQCQVDSQVTMMFWYRQQPGQSLTLIATANQGSEATYESGFVIDKFPISRPNLTFSTLTVSNMSPEDSSIYLCSVEDGTGPIEKLFFGSGTQLSVL.

The CDR3 sequence is CASSIALVLAGAADTQYF. In DNA, the CDR3 is TGTGCCAGTAGTATAGCCCTCGTGTTAGCGGGAGCCGCAGATACGCAGTATTTT. The V and J genes are TRBV19 and TRBJ2-3; 9 bases agree with TRBD2. The germline V gene has CDR1 LNHDA and CDR2 SQIVND (reference sequence). There are 18 residues in the CDR3. The V and J ends lost 1 base and 4 bases, in that order; junction bases with no gene match: 12.

The V and J genes are TRBV10-3 and TRBJ1-1; 7 bases are shared with TRBD1. This CDR3 has 12 amino acids. CDR1 ENHRY and CDR2 SYGVKD come from the germline V gene. The junction had 3 bases not matched to a gene; V was cut back by 10 bases and J by 1 base. The CDR3 here is CATWTGNTEAFF. CDR3 DNA sequence: TGTGCCACCTGGACAGGGAACACTGAAGCTTTCTTT.

This clone was seen only once. V usage is TRBV2 and J usage is TRBJ2-5; 8 nucleotides line up with TRBD2. The CDR3 length is 15 residues. The ends lost 2 bases at V and 5 bases at J; junction bases unmatched: 7. From germline, CDR1 is SNHLY and CDR2 FYNNEI. CDR3 loop: CASSESLAGPETQYF. CDR3 DNA: TGTGCCAGCAGTGAATCCCTAGCGGGTCCTGAGACCCAGTACTTC.

This sequence joins TRBV5-1 and TRBJ2-7; D is perhaps TRBD2 (5 bases). V was trimmed by 0 bases and J by 2 bases, leaving 15 bases between them. The CDR3 loop spans 16 amino acids. Germline CDR1 SGHRS, CDR2 YFSETQ. In DNA form, the CDR3 reads TGCGCCAGCAGCTTGGCTCCGGGAAGGAAAACCTACGAGCAGTACTTC. As protein: CASSLAPGRKTYEQYF.

The genes are TRBV6-5 and TRBJ2-1; D is ambiguous. This CDR3 spans 13 amino acids. V lost 1 base, J lost 6 bases, and 7 bases lay in between. Germline V gene data show CDR1 as MNHEY and CDR2 as SVGAGI. In DNA, the CDR3 is TGTGCCAGCAGTTACTTTAGGAGCAATGAGCAGTTCTTC. Its protein is CASSYFRSNEQFF.

This chain uses TRBV2 with TRBJ1-1; 8 positions agree with TRBD1. Germline V gene lookup returns CDR1 SNHLY and CDR2 FYNNEI. The CDR3 sequence is 17 residues long. The V and J ends lost 2 bases and 3 bases, in that order; junction bases with no gene match: 11. CDR3 DNA sequence: TGTGCCAGCAGTGAAAGGTCCGCGAGACAGGGGTACACTGAAGCTTTCTTT. Translation gives CASSERSARQGYTEAFF.

The chain employs TRBV2 and TRBJ1-1, with 7 bases fitting TRBD1. This CDR3 is built from 13 residues. Germline V gene data show CDR1 as SNHLY and CDR2 as FYNNEI. The trim removed 6 bases at V and 2 bases at J, leaving 3 bases unmatched. CDR3 protein: CASRGTANTEAFF. CDR3 sequence (DNA): TGTGCCAGCAGAGGGACAGCCAACACTGAAGCTTTCTTT.

V is TRBV7-9 and J is TRBJ2-1, with a weak D call TRBD2 (6 bases). This CDR3 is built from 15 residues. V was shortened by 0 bases and J by 2 bases, with 8 bases between the two germline ends. Germline assignment: CDR1 SEHNR and CDR2 FQNEAQ (reference sequence). DNA of the CDR3: TGTGCCAGCAGCTTAGCGGGAGGAGCCTACAATGAGCAGTTCTTC. Translating gives CASSLAGGAYNEQFF.

The CDR3 is CASSETTSGRPSTDTQYF. CDR3 coding DNA: TGTGCCAGCAGTGAAACGACTAGCGGGAGGCCATCCACAGATACGCAGTATTTT. V and J are TRBV2 and TRBJ2-3; 13 bases fit TRBD2. The junction had 7 bases not matched to a gene; V was cut back by 2 bases and J by 2 bases. Germline lookup yields CDR1 SNHLY and CDR2 FYNNEI. The CDR3 sequence is 18 residues long. Together with reference TRBV2 and TRBJ2-3, the CDR3 gives the full variable domain: EPEVTQTPSHQVTQMGQEVILRCVPISNHLYFYWYRQILGQKVEFLVSFYNNEISEKSEIFDDQFSVERPDGSNFTLKIRSTKLEDSAMYFCASSETTSGRPSTDTQYFGPGTRLTVL.

Ten or more counts support this clone. The gene calls are TRBV28 and TRBJ1-2, with 8 bases identical to TRBD1. This CDR3 has 15 residues. The junction had 6 bases not matched to a gene; V was cut back by 2 bases and J by 4 bases. Per the germline V gene, CDR1 is MDHEN and CDR2 is SYDVKM. CDR3 region: CASSLIGQGLYGYTF. The CDR3 nucleotides are TGTGCCAGCAGTTTAATAGGACAGGGACTCTATGGCTACACCTTC.

This chain links TRBV7-2 with TRBJ2-1; D is possibly TRBD2 (6 bases). With 3 bases removed from V and 5 bases from J, the gap between germline ends came to 11 bases. The CDR3 contains 14 residues. The germline V gene has CDR1 SGHTA and CDR2 FQGNSA. CDR3 sequence: CASSFGTLNNEQFF. As DNA, the CDR3 is TGTGCCAGCAGCTTCGGGACTCTTAACAATGAGCAGTTCTTC.

A single count supports this clone. V gene TRBV2 combines with J gene TRBJ1-1; D may be TRBD1 (6 bases). The germline CDR1 and CDR2 sequences are SNHLY and FYNNEI. The ends were cut back, 3 bases at V and 5 bases at J, with 13 bases in the middle. CDR3 length: 14 amino acids. The CDR3 DNA sequence: TGTGCCAGCAGTGAGTTAGGGGGAAGGACTGAAGCTTTCTTT. This translates into CASSELGGRTEAFF.

This rearrangement joins TRBV11-1 to TRBJ2-1; maybe TRBD2 (6 bases). Germline CDR1 SGHAT, CDR2 FQDESV (reference sequence). The ends were cut back, 2 bases at V and 1 base at J, with 15 bases in the middle. The CDR3 has 17 amino acids. CDR3 residues: CASSLRGTWSSYNEQFF. CDR3 coding DNA: TGTGCCAGCAGCTTACGGGGGACGTGGAGTTCCTACAATGAGCAGTTCTTC.

This chain links TRBV5-1 with TRBJ2-1; D is ambiguous. The CDR3 runs to 16 residues. CDR1 is SGHRS, CDR2 YFSETQ, per germline. V dropped 0 bases and J dropped 0 bases, with 10 bases sitting between them. The CDR3 sequence: CASSLDGQSSYNEQFF. The CDR3 DNA follows: TGCGCCAGCAGCTTGGATGGGCAAAGCTCCTACAATGAGCAGTTCTTC.

The gene calls are TRBV5-1 and TRBJ2-5, with D perhaps TRBD1 (7 bases). The CDR3 totals 14 residues. The V gene's germline CDR1 is SGHRS and CDR2 YFSETQ. The ends were cut back, 4 bases at V and 4 bases at J, with 14 bases in the middle. The CDR3 DNA is TGCGCCAGCAGCCCGGTTCAGGGGGGAGAGACCCAGTACTTC. Amino acid sequence: CASSPVQGGETQYF. The full variable domain, completed using reference TRBV5-1 and TRBJ2-5, is KAGVTQTPRYLIKTRGQQVTLSCSPISGHRSVSWYQQTPGQGLQFLFEYFSETQRNKGNFPGRFSGRQFSNSRSEMNVSTLELGDSALYLCASSPVQGGETQYFGPGTRLLVL.

This clone was seen only once. The chain recombines TRBV6-1 with TRBJ2-2; D perhaps matches TRBD2 (6 bases). The germline gives CDR1 MNHNS, CDR2 SASEGT. The V and J ends lost 6 bases and 3 bases respectively, with 11 bases between them. CDR3 size: 14 residues. CDR3 amino acids: CASSSGGDTGELFF. Here the CDR3 DNA reads TGTGCCAGCAGCAGCGGAGGGGACACCGGGGAGCTGTTTTTT.

This rearrangement joins TRBV27 to TRBJ2-1; D perhaps matches TRBD1 (6 bases). The V gene lost 6 bases and the J gene lost 4 bases, with 16 bases spanning the gap. Germline lookup yields CDR1 MNHEY and CDR2 SMNVEV (reference sequence). This CDR3 spans 15 amino acids. DNA of the CDR3: TGTGCCAGCAGCGCATCCGCAGGGGCATACAATGAGCAGTTCTTC. It encodes CASSASAGAYNEQFF.

CDR3 region: CASSRGPPYEQYF. The CDR3 coding sequence is TGTGCCAGCAGTCGTGGCCCCCCCTACGAGCAGTACTTC. The genes are TRBV6-5 and TRBJ2-7; D is unresolved. Trimming pared 5 bases from V and 2 bases from J, leaving 10 bases between. Germline V CDR1 and CDR2: MNHEY, SVGAGI. The CDR3 runs to 13 residues.

The chain couples TRBV2 to TRBJ1-4; D is unresolved. CDR3 length equals 13 residues. Germline lookup yields CDR1 SNHLY and CDR2 FYNNEI. The V end lost 2 bases, the J end lost 6 bases, and 7 bases lay between the germline ends. The CDR3 nucleotides read TGTGCCAGCAGTGAACGGCGGTATGAAAAACTGTTTTTT. Translation gives CASSERRYEKLFF.

The chain is built from TRBV28 and TRBJ1-2; the D gene is possibly TRBD1 (6 bases). Trimming stripped 6 bases from V and 0 bases from J, with 11 bases between. The CDR3 runs 14 residues. The germline CDR1 and CDR2 sequences are MDHEN and SYDVKM. The CDR3 sequence is CASREQGPNYGYTF. Here the CDR3 DNA reads TGTGCCAGCAGAGAACAGGGCCCTAACTATGGCTACACCTTC.

The chain employs TRBV9 and TRBJ1-2, with D maybe TRBD1 (5 bases). The CDR3 runs 16 residues. V was shortened by 0 bases and J by 4 bases, with 16 bases between the two germline ends. Germline CDR1 SGDLS, CDR2 YYNGEE. In DNA, the CDR3 is TGTGCCAGCAGCGTAGCCCCGTCGGGGAGGGGCTATGGCTACACCTTC. This translates into CASSVAPSGRGYGYTF. Complete variable domain (other parts from reference TRBV9 and TRBJ1-2): DSGVTQTPKHLITATGQRVTLRCSPRSGDLSVYWYQQSLDQGLQFLIQYYNGEERAKGNILERFSAQQFPDLHSELNLSSLELGDSALYFCASSVAPSGRGYGYTFGSGTRLTVV.

This clone appeared a few times. In the same sample, other DNA sequences code for this CDR3. The chain recombines TRBV7-6 with TRBJ2-3, with 8 bases fitting TRBD2. V was clipped by 0 bases and J by 8 bases; unmatched bases: 1. The CDR3 runs to 13 residues. Germline values: CDR1 SGHVS, CDR2 FNYEAQ. The CDR3 nucleotides read TGTGCCAGCAGCTTAGCGGCGGGGGGTACGCAGTATTTT. This sequence encodes CASSLAAGGTQYF.

The rearrangement uses TRBV11-2 and TRBJ1-1, with 8 bases matching TRBD1. Germline V gene sequence: CDR1 SGHAT, CDR2 FQNNGV. The CDR3 sequence is 15 residues long. Losses at the gene ends were 8 bases for V and 0 bases for J; bases not matched to a gene: 8. This CDR3 reads CASLNPQGVNTEAFF. The DNA of the CDR3 is TGTGCCAGCCTAAACCCACAGGGGGTGAACACTGAAGCTTTCTTT.

V usage is TRBV6-5 and J usage is TRBJ2-1; D unclear. CDR1 and CDR2 (germline): MNHEY, SVGAGI. CDR3 size: 14 residues. Trimming removed 4 bases at V and 5 bases at J, with 12 bases between. CDR3 DNA sequence: TGTGCCAGCAGTTTTGGAGCTACTCACAATGAGCAGTTCTTC. Protein: CASSFGATHNEQFF.